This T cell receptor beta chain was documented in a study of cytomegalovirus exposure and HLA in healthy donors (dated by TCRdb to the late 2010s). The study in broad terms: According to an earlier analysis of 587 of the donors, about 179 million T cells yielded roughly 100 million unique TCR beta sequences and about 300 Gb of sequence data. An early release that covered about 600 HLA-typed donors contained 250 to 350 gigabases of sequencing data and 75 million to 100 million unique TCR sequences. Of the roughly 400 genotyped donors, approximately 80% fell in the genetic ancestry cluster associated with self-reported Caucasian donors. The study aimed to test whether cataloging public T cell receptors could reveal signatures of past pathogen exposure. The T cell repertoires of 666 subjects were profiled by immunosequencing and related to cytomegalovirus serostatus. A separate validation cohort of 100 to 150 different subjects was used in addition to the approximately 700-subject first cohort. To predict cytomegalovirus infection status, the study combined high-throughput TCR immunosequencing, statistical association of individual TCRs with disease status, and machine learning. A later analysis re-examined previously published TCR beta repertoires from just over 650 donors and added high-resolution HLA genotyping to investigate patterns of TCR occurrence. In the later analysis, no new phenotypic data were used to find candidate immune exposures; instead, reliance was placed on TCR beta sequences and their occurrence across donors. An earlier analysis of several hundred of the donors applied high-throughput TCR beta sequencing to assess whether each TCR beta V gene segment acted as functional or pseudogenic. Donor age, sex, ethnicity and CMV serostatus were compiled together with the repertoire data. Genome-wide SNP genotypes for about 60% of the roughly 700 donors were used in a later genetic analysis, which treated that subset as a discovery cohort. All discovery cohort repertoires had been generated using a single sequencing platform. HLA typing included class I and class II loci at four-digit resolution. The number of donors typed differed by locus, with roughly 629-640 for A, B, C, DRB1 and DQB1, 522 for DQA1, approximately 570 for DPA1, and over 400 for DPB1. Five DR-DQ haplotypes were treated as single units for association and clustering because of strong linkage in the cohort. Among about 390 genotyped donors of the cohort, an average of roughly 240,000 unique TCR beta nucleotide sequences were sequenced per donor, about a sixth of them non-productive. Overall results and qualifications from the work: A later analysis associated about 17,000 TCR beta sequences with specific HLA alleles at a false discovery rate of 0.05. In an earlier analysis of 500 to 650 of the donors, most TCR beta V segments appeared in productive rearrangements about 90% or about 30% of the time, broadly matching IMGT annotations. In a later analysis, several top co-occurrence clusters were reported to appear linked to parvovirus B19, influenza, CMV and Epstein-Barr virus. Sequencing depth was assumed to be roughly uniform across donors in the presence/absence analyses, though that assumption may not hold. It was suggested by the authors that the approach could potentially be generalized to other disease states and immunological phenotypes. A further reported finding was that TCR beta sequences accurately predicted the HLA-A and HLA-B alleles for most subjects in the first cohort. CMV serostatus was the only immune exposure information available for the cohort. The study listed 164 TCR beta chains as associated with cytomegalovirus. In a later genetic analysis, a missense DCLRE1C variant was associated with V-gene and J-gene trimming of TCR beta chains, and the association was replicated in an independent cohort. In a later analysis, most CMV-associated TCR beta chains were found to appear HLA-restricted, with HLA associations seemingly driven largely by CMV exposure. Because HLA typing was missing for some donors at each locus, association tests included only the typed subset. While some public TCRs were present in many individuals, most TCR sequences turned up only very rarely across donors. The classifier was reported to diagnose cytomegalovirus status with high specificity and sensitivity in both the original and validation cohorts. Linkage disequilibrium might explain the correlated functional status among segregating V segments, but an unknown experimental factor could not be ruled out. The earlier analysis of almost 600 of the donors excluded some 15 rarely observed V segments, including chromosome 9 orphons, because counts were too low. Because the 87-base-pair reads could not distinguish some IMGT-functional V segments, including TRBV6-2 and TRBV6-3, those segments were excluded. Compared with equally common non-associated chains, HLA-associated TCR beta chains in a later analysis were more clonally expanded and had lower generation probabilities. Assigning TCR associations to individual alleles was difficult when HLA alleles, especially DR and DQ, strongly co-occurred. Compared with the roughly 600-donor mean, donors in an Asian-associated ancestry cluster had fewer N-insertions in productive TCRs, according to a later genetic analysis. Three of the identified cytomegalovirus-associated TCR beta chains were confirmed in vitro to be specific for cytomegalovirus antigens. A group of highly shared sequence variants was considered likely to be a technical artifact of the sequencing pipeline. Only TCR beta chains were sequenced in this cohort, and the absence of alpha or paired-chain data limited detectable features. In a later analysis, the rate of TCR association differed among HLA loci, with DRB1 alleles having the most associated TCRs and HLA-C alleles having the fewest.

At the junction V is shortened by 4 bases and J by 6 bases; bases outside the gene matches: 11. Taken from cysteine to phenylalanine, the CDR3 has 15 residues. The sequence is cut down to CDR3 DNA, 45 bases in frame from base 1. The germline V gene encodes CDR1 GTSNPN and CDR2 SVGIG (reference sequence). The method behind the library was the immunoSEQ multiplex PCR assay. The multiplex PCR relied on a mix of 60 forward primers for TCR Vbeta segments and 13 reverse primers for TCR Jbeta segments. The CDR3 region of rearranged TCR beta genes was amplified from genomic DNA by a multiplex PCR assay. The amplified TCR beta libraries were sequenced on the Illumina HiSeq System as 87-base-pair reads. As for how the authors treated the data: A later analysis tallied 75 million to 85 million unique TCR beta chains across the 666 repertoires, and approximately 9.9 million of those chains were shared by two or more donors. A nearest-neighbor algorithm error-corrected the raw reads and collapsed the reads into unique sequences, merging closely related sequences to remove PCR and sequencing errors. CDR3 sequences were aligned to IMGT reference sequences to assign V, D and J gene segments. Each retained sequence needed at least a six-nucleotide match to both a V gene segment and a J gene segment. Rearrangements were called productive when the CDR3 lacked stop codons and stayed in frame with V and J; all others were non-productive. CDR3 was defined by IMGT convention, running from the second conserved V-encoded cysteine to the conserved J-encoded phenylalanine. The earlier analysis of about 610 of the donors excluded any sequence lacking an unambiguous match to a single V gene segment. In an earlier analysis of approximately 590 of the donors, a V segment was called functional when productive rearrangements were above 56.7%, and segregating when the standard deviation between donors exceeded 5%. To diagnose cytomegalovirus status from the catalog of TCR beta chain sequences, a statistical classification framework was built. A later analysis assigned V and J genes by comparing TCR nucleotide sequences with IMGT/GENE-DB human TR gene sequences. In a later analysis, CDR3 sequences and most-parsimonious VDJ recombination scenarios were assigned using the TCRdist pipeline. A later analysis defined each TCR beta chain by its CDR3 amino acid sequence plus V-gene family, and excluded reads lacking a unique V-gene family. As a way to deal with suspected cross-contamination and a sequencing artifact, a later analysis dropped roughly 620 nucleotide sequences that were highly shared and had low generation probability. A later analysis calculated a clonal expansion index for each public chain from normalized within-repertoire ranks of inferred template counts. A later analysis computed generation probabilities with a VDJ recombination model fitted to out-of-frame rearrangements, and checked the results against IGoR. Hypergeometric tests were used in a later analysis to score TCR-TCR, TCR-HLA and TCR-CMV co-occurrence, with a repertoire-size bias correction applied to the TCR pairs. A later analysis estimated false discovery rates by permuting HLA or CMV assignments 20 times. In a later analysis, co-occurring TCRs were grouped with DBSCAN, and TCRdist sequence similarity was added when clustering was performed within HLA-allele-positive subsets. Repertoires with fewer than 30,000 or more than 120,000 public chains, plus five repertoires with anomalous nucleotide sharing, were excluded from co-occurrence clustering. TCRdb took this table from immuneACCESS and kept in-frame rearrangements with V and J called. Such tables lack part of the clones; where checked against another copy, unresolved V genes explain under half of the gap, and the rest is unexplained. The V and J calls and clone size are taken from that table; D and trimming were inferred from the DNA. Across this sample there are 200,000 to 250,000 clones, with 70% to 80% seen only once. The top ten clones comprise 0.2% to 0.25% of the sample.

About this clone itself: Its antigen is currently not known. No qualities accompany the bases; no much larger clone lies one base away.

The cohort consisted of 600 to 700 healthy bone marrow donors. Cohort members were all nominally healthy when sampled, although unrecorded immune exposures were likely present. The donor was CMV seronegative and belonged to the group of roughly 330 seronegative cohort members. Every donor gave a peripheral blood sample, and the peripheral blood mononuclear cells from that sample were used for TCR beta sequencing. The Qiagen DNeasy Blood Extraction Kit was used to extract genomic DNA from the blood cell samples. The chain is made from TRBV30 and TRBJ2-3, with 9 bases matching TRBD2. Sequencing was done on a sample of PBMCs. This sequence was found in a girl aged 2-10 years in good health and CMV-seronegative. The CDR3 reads CAWKPSGVVLDTQYF. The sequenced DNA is TGTGCCTGGAAGCCTAGCGGGGTGGTTTTGGATACGCAGTATTTT.